This TCR beta chain is drawn from a study of shared clonotypes between healthy human individuals. The test was conducted at deep level. Profiling relied on immunoSEQ multiplex PCR, and the TCRdb table lists in-frame clones only, not all of them. There are hundreds of thousands of clones in the sample; 75% to 85% occur only once, and approximately 13% lies in the top ten. This clone has a handful of counts. This CDR3 is 15 amino acids long. The germline CDR1 and CDR2 sequences are MDHEN and SYDVKM. The J segment lost 4 bases and the V segment lost 4 bases, leaving 8 bases of the junction unmatched. Donors were healthy HIV-negative adults without recently reported acute infections or vaccinations. For genomic DNA, unsorted samples relied on some 100 million PBMCs.

The chain is built from TRBV28 and TRBJ1-1; 8 bases are shared with TRBD1. The sequence was obtained from a woman in her thirties or forties in good health. Some clones in this sample may be carry-over from other donors' samples. Sequenced: PBMCs. Here the CDR3 DNA reads TGTGCCAGCAGTTCCAGGACAGGGTTGGCCACTGAAGCTTTCTTT. As protein: CASSSRTGLATEAFF.